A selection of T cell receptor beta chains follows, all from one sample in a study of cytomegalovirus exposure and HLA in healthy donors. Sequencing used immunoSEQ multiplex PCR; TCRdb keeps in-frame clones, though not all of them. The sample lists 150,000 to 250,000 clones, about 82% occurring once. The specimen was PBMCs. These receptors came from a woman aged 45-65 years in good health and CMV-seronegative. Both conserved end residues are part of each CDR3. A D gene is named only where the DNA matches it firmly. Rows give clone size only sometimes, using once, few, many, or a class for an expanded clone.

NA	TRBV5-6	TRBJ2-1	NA	CASSPGGASSYNEQFF	TGTGCCAGCAGCCCTGGAGGGGCTAGCTCCTACAATGAGCAGTTCTTC
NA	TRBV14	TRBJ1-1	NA	CASSQDGGTTEAFF	TGTGCCAGCAGCCAAGATGGGGGGACCACTGAAGCTTTCTTT
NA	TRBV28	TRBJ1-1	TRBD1	CASSQTGTGRSEAFF	TGTGCCAGCAGTCAAACCGGGACAGGGAGATCTGAAGCTTTCTTT
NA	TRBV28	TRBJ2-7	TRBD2	CASDSYPSGRNDEQYF	TGTGCCAGCGACTCTTATCCTAGCGGGAGGAACGACGAGCAGTACTTC
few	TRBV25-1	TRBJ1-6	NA	CASARQGNGSPLHF	TGTGCCAGCGCCCGTCAGGGGAATGGCTCACCCCTCCACTTT
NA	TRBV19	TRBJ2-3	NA	CASSRGTDTQYF	TGTGCCAGTAGTCGTGGCACAGATACGCAGTATTTT
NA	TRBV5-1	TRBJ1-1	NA	CASSFSGANTEAFF	TGCGCCAGCAGCTTCAGCGGGGCTAACACTGAAGCTTTCTTT
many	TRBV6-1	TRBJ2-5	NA	CASSENWTSKETQYF	TGTGCCAGCAGTGAAAATTGGACAAGTAAAGAGACCCAGTACTTC
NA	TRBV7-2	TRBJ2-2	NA	CASSLVSQGNTGELFF	TGTGCCAGCAGCTTGGTTTCACAGGGGAACACCGGGGAGCTGTTTTTT
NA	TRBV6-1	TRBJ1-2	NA	CASTITQGTYGYTF	TGTGCCAGCACCATAACACAGGGAACCTATGGCTACACCTTC
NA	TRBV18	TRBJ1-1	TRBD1	CASSTRQGPMNTEAFF	TGTGCCAGCTCAACGAGACAGGGTCCTATGAACACTGAAGCTTTCTTT
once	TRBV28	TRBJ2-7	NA	CASQTAGLPYEQYF	TGTGCCAGCCAGACGGCAGGGCTCCCCTACGAGCAGTACTTC
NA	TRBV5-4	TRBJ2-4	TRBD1	CASSSGDRGDIQYF	TGTGCCAGCAGCTCGGGGGACAGGGGGGACATTCAGTACTTC
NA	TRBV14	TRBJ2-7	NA	CASSQGGGYEQYF	TGTGCCAGCAGCCAAGGGGGCGGATACGAGCAGTACTTC
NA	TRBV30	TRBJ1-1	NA	CAWSVIRGQNTEAFF	TGTGCCTGGAGTGTAATAAGGGGCCAGAACACTGAAGCTTTCTTT
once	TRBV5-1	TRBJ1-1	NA	CASSASAGVAEAFF	TGCGCCAGCAGCGCGTCGGCGGGGGTTGCTGAAGCTTTCTTT
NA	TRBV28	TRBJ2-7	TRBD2	CASRLRTSGYEQYF	TGTGCCAGCAGACTAAGGACTAGCGGCTACGAGCAGTACTTC
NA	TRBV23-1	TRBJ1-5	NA	CASSHPDREPQHF	TGCGCCAGCAGTCACCCGGACAGAGAGCCCCAGCATTTT
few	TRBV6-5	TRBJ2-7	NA	CASSIPGSGQYF	TGTGCCAGCAGTATCCCCGGGTCGGGACAGTACTTC
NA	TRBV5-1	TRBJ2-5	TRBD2	CASRPGTIKETQYF	TGCGCCAGCAGACCCGGGACTATCAAAGAGACCCAGTACTTC
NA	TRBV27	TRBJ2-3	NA	CAGSWGGDTDTQYF	TGTGCCGGCTCGTGGGGCGGAGACACAGATACGCAGTATTTT
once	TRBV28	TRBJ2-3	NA	CASSLRMSWGLRLNTSDTQYF	TGTGCCAGCAGTTTAAGAATGAGTTGGGGACTTCGACTCAACACGTCAGATACGCAGTATTTT
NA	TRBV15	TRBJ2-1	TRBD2	CATRLAGGGGEFF	TGTGCCACCCGTCTAGCGGGAGGTGGGGGGGAGTTCTTC
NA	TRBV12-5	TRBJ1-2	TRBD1	CASGGRTGKYGYTF	TGTGCTAGTGGGGGAAGGACAGGGAAGTATGGCTACACCTTC
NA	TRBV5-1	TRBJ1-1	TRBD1	CASSTLDRAEAFF	TGCGCCAGCAGCACCCTGGACAGGGCTGAAGCTTTCTTT
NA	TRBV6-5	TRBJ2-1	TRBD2	CASSYSGTSGYNEQFF	TGTGCCAGCAGTTACTCCGGGACTAGTGGGTACAATGAGCAGTTCTTC
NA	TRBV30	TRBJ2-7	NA	CAFSGRNYEQYF	TGTGCCTTTTCAGGGAGGAACTACGAGCAGTACTTC
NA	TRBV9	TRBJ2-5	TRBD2	CASSVLSSGLGETQYF	TGTGCCAGCAGCGTACTTTCTAGCGGGTTGGGAGAGACCCAGTACTTC
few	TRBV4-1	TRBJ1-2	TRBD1	CASSQVYTGARRFNYGYTF	TGCGCCAGCAGCCAAGTTTATACAGGGGCCCGCCGCTTTAACTATGGCTACACCTTC
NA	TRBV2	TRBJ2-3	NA	CASSASTSTDTQYF	TGTGCCAGCAGTGCATCAACTAGCACAGATACGCAGTATTTT
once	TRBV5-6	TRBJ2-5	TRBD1	CASSFDRGETQYF	TGTGCCAGCAGCTTCGACAGGGGTGAGACCCAGTACTTC
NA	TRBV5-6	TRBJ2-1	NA	CASSLDAISYNEQFF	TGTGCCAGCAGCTTGGATGCTATTTCCTACAATGAGCAGTTCTTC
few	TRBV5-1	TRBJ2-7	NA	CASSLQGPYEQYF	TGCGCCAGCAGCTTGCAGGGCCCCTACGAGCAGTACTTC
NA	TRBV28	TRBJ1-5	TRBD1	CASSFRGQGLPQHF	TGTGCCAGCAGTTTTAGGGGACAGGGGCTGCCCCAGCATTTT
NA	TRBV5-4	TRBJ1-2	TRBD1	CASSLDRGNGCTF	TGTGCCAGCAGCTTGGACAGGGGAAACGGCTGCACCTTC
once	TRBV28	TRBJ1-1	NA	CASSSVNGGESFF	TGTGCCAGCAGTTCTGTAAACGGGGGTGAATCTTTCTTT
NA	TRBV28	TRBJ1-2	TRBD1	CASSSPLGAGGSHYGYTF	TGTGCCAGCAGTTCTCCACTTGGGGCAGGGGGCTCCCACTATGGCTACACCTTC
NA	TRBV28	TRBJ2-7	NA	CASSLLRGSYEQYF	TGTGCCAGCTCGCTTCTTCGCGGCTCCTACGAGCAGTACTTC
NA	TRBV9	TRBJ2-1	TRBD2	CASSVAPGLRDEQFF	TGTGCCAGCAGCGTAGCCCCGGGACTAAGGGATGAGCAGTTCTTC
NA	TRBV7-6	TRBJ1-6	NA	CASSSMGLLNSPLHF	TGTGCCAGCAGCTCAATGGGACTGCTTAATTCACCCCTCCACTTT
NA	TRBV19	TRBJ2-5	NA	CASSIGGHQETQYF	TGTGCCAGTAGTATCGGGGGGCACCAAGAGACCCAGTACTTC
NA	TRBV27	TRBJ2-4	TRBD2	CASSSRGGGIENIQYF	TGTGCCAGCAGTTCCCGCGGGGGGGGGATTGAGAACATTCAGTACTTC
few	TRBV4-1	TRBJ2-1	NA	CASSQGELEGVYNEQFF	TGCGCCAGCAGCCAAGGGGAACTAGAGGGTGTCTACAATGAGCAGTTCTTC
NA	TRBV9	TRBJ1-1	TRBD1	CASSALKTGEGTEAFF	TGTGCCAGCAGCGCCCTAAAGACAGGGGAAGGCACTGAAGCTTTCTTT
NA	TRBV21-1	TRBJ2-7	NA	CASPVTDPYEQYF	TGTGCCAGCCCCGTTACAGACCCCTACGAGCAGTACTTC
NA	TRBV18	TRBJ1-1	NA	CASSPKGQTNTEAFF	TGTGCCAGCTCACCGAAAGGACAAACGAACACTGAAGCTTTCTTT
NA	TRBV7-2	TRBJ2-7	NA	CASSPNRGYEQYF	TGTGCCAGCAGCCCTAACCGGGGCTACGAGCAGTACTTC
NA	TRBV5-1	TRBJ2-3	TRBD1	CASSLDRGADTQYF	TGCGCCAGCAGCTTGGACAGGGGGGCAGATACGCAGTATTTT
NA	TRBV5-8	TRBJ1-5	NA	CASSLGFQGQGINQPQHF	TGTGCCAGCAGCTTGGGGTTTCAGGGTCAGGGCATTAATCAGCCCCAGCATTTT
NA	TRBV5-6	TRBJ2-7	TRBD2	CASSLDLAGGYEQYF	TGTGCCAGCAGCTTGGATCTAGCGGGGGGCTACGAGCAGTACTTC
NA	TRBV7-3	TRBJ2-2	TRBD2	CASSISGTNTGELFF	TGTGCCAGCAGCATTAGCGGGACGAACACCGGGGAGCTGTTTTTT
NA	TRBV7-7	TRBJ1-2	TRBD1	CASSPSTGVGYTF	TGTGCCAGCAGCCCATCGACAGGGGTTGGCTACACCTTC
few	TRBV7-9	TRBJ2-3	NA	CASSLSSTDTQYF	TGTGCCAGCAGCCTTAGCAGCACAGATACGCAGTATTTT
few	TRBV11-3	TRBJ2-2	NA	CASSPHGRLHTGELFF	TGTGCCAGCAGCCCCCACGGGAGATTGCACACCGGGGAGCTGTTTTTT
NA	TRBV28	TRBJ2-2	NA	CASRPTGTNTGELFF	TGTGCCAGCAGGCCGACAGGGACTAACACCGGGGAGCTGTTTTTT